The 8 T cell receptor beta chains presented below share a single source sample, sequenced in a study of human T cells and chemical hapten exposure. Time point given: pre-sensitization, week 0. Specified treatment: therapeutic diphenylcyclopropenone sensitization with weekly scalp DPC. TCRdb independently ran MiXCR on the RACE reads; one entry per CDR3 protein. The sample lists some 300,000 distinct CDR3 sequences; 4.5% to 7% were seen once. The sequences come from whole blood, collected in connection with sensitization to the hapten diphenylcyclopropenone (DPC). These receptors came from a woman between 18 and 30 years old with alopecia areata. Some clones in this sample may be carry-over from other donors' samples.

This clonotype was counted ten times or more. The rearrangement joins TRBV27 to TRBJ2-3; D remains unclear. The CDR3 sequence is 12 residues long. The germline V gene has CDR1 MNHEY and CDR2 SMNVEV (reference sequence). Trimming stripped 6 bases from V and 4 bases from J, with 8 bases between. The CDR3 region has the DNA TGTGCCAGCAGCGAGACTCCAGATACGCAGTATTTT. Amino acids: CASSETPDTQYF.

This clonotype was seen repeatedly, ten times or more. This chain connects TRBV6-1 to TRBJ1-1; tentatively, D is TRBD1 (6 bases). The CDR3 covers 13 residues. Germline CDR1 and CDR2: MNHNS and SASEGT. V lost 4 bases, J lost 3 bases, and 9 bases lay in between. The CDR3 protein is CASSAQGHTEAFF. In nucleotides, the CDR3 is TGTGCCAGCAGTGCACAGGGTCACACTGAAGCTTTCTTT.

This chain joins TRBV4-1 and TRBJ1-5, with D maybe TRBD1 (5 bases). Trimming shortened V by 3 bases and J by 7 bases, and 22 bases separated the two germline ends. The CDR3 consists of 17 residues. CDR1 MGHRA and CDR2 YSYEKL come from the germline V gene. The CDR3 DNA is TGCGCCAGCAGCCAGGTCGACCGGGACTTAAGGACGCAGCCCCAGCATTTT. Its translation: CASSQVDRDLRTQPQHF.

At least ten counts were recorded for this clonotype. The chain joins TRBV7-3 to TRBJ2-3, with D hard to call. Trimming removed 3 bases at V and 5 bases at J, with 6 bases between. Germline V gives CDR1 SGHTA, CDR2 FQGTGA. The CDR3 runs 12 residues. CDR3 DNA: TGTGCCAGCAGCTTCCTAGGAGATACGCAGTATTTT. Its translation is CASSFLGDTQYF.

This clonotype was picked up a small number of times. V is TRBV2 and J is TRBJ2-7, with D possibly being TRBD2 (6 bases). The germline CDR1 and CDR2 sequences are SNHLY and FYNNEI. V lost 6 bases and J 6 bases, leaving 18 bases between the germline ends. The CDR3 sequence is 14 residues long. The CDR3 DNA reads TGTGCCAGCAGCCCGGGACTTCTCCAACCCGAGCAGTACTTC. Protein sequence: CASSPGLLQPEQYF.

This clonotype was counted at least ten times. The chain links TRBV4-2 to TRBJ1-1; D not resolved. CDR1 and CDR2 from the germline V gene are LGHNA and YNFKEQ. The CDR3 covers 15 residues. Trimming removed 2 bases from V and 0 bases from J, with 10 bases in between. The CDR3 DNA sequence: TGTGCCAGCAGCCAAACTCAGTCCTTGAACACTGAAGCTTTCTTT. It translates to CASSQTQSLNTEAFF.

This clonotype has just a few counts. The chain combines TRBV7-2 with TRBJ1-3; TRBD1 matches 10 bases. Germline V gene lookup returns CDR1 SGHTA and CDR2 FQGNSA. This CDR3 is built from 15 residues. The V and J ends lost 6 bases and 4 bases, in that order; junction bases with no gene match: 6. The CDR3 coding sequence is TGTGCCAGCAGGACAGGGGGCGCGTCCGGAAACACCATATATTTT. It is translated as CASRTGGASGNTIYF.

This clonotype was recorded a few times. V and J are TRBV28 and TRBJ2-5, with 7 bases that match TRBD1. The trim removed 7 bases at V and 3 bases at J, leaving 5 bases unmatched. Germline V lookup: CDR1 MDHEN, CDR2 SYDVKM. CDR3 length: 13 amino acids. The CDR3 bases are TGTGCCAGCAACGGGGACAGCGAAGAGACCCAGTACTTC. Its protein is CASNGDSEETQYF.